Listed here is a single T cell receptor (beta chain). The antigen it binds to is not known. Base quality data are lacking; no much larger clone is found one base away. TCRbeta CDR3 regions were amplified from genomic DNA using the immunoSEQ Assay, a bias-controlled multiplex PCR. The published analysis was carried out like this. The number of nucleated cells in each sample was estimated from the amplification of reference gene primers within the assay. To quantify the absolute abundance of each unique TCRbeta CDR3 rearrangement, sequence reads were collapsed and filtered. Productive Simpson clonality was computed per sample as the square root of Simpson's diversity index over productive rearrangements. Drawn from immuneACCESS, this table holds only the in-frame rearrangements with V and J called that TCRdb kept. Clones are partly lost; checked studies trace under half to an unresolved V gene and leave the rest unexplained. V and J calls and clone size are those listed in that table; D and trimming were worked out from the DNA. The sample table shows 150,000 or so clones, and around nine tenths are seen once. Of the sample, 10% to 13% is held by the ten largest clones.

The data are from a study of blood T cell repertoires in COVID-19 (dated by TCRdb to the early 2020s). The study in broad terms: Collaborator samples came from the United States, Italy and Spain and covered acute and convalescent phases of COVID-19. Sample metadata almost always included a de-identified subject ID, COVID-19 status, age in years and sex. The repertoires were released in a freely available public database meant as a resource for research on the immune response to SARS-CoV-2. The samples were drawn from two sources: the first 160 participants of the ongoing ImmuneRACE study, and 1,200 or so subjects contributed by 6 global collaborators. Where HLA class I and class II types were available, the types were taken from metadata supplied by the sample provider, not from assay-based typing. The dataset comprised deeply sampled blood TCRbeta repertoires from subjects exposed to, actively infected with, or recovered from COVID-19. The material from the prospective study consisted of cDNA or gDNA derived from T cells, B-cell-depleted T cells, or PBMCs.

One collaborating source in Seattle enrolled patients while the patients were actively infected and followed the patients over time throughout the course of disease. Collaborating institutions collected whole blood in K2EDTA tubes following their own protocols. For TCRbeta analysis, collaborator samples were shipped as frozen whole blood, as isolated PBMCs, or as DNA extracted from either sample type. CDR1 and CDR2 are read off the germline V gene as SNHLY and FYNNEI. A distance of 7 bases separates the germline ends of V and J, which lose 6 bases and 4 bases respectively. Its CDR3 holds 12 amino acids, cysteine through phenylalanine. Just the 36-base CDR3 DNA is kept, in frame starting at base 1. Results and caveats for the whole study, not just this receptor: The amount of clinical and demographic metadata varied by source and participant and was provided uncurated.

The receptor was derived from a woman between 65 and 79 years old with COVID-19, enrolled during active disease. Material: peripheral blood. The chain was built from TRBV2 and TRBJ2-1, and perhaps TRBD1 as D gene, on 6 matching bases. The sequenced DNA: TGTGCCAGCAGCGGACAGTACAATGAGCAGTTCTTC. Protein translation: CASSGQYNEQFF.